This T cell receptor (beta chain) was obtained from a study of blood T cell repertoires in COVID-19. Donors were grouped by their self-reported clinical history. In germline, CDR1 is DFQATT, CDR2 SNEGSKA (reference sequence). This CDR3 contains 10 residues. V shed 8 bases and J 5 bases; nucleotides not matched to a gene: 2. Authors' methods: Reference gene primer amplification in the assay estimated nucleated cell counts. Using immunoSEQ multiplex PCR, the repertoire was profiled, and TCRdb retains in-frame clones only, with some absent. Clone size and the V and J calls come from that table; the DNA yielded D and trimming. Of under 500,000 clones listed, 85% to 90% are singletons.

The clonotype originates from a man under 40 who had recovered from COVID-19. The rearrangement uses TRBV20-1 and TRBJ2-5; TRBD1 matches 7 bases. The sequenced sample was PBMCs or T cells enriched from blood (not recorded which). Written as DNA, the CDR3 is TGCAGTACAGGGGATGAGACCCAGTACTTC. This translates into CSTGDETQYF.